The sequence of this TCR beta chain was determined in a study of graft-versus-host responses after intestinal transplantation. Whole-study context: Following induction with anti-thymocyte globulin, all recipients were given tacrolimus and steroids for approximately 3 years.

Notes on the study in general: Where graft-donor T cell macrochimerism was present, patients had high graft-versus-host to host-versus-graft clonal ratios in allografts. Recipient marrow held GvH clones, some first seen in ileum or blood.

This clone was counted once. Its antigen is still unknown. The V gene's germline CDR1 is SGHDT and CDR2 YYEEEE. CDR3 size: 15 residues. J was trimmed by 7 bases and V by 4 bases; bases with no gene match: 9. The method was immunoSEQ multiplex PCR; TCRdb's version includes in-frame clones alone and lacks a portion of them. The sample lists around 54,000 clones, 91% occurring once. This receptor was taken from a human patient who received an intestinal transplant, so some T cells may come from the graft donor. The sample in question was PBMCs, obtained 650 to 690 days after intestinal transplant. The chain combines TRBV5-6 with TRBJ2-1, with TRBD1 identical over 9 bases. The CDR3 bases are TGTGCCAGCAGCATGGCCGGGACAGGGCTAAATGAGCAGTTCTTC. Encoded protein: CASSMAGTGLNEQFF.